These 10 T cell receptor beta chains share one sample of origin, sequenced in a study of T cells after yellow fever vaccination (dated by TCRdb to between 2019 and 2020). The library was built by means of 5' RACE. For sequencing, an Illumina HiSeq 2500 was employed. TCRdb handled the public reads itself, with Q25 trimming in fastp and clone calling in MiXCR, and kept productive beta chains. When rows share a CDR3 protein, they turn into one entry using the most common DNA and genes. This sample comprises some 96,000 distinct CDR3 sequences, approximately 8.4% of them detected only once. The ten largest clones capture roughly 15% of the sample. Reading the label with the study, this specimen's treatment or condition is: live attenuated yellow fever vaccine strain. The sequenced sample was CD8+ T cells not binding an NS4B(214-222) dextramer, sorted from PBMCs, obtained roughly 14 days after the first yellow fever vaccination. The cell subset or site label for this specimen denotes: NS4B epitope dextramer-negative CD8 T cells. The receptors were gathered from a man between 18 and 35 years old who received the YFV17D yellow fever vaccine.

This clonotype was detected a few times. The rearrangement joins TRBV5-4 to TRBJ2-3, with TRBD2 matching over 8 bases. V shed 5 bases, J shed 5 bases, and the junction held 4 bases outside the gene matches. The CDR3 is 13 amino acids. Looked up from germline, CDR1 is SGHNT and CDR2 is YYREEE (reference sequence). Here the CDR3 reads CASRVTSEDTQYF. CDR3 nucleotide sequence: TGTGCCAGCAGAGTGACTAGCGAAGATACGCAGTATTTT. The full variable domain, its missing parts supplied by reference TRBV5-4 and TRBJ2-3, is ETGVTQSPTHLIKTRGQQVTLRCSSQSGHNTVSWYQQALGQGPQFIFQYYREEENGRGNFPPRFSGLQFPNYSSELNVNALELDDSALYLCASRVTSEDTQYFGPGTRLTVL.

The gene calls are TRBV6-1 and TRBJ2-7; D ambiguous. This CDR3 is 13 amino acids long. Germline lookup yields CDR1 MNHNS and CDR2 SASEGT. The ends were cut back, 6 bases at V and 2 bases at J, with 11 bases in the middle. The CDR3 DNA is TGTGCCAGCAGAGGGATTTCCCCCTACGAGCAGTACGTC. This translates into CASRGISPYEQYV.

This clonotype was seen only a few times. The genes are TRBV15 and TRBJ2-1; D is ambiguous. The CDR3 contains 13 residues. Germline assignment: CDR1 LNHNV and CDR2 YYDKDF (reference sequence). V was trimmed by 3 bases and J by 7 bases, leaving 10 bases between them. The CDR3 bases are TGTGCCACCAGCAGGGATGGTGGGAATGAGCAGTTCTTC. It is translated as CATSRDGGNEQFF.

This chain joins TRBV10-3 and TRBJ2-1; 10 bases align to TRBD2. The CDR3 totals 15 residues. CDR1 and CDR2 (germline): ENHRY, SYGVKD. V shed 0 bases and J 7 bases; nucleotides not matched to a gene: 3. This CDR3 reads CAISESVSGGNEQFF. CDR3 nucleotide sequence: TGTGCCATCAGTGAGTCGGTTAGCGGGGGGAATGAGCAGTTCTTC.

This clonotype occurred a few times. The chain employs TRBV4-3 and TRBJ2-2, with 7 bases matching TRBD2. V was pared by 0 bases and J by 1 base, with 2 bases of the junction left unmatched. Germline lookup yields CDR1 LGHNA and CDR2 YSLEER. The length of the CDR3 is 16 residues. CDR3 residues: CASSQEPSGNTGELFF. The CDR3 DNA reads TGCGCCAGCAGCCAAGAACCTAGCGGGAACACCGGGGAGCTGTTTTTT.

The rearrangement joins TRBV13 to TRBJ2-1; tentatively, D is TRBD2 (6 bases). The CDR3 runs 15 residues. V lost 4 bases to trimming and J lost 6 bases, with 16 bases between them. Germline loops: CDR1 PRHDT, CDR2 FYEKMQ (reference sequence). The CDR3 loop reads CASSSKTRMGNEQFF. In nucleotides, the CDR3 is TGTGCCAGCAGCTCTAAGACTAGAATGGGCAATGAGCAGTTCTTC.

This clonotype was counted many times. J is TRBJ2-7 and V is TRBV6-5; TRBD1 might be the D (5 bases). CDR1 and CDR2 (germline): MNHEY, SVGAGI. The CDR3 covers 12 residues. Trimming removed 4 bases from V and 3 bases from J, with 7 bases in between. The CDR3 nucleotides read TGTGCCAGCAGTTCTGACAGCTACGAGCAGTACTTC. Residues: CASSSDSYEQYF.

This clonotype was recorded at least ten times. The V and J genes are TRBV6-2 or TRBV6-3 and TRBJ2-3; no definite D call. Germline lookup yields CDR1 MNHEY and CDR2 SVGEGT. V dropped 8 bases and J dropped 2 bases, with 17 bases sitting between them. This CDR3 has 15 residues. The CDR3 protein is CASGMGSATTDTQYF. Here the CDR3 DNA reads TGTGCCAGCGGGATGGGGTCAGCGACCACAGATACGCAGTATTTT.

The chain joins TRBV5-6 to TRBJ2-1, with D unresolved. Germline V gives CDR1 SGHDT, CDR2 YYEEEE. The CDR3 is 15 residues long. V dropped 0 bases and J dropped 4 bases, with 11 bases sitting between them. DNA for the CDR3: TGTGCCAGCAGCTTGGTCAGGTCCGGGTACAATGAGCAGTTCTTC. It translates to CASSLVRSGYNEQFF.

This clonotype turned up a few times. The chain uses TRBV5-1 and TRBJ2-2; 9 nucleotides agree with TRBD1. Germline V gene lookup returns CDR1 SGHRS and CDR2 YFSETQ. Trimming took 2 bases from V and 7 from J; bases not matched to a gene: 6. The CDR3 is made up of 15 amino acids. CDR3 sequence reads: CASSFRDRVGGELFF. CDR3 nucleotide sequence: TGCGCCAGCAGCTTCCGGGACAGGGTTGGCGGGGAGCTGTTTTTT.